These 27 T cell receptor beta chains share one sample of origin, sequenced in a study of shared clonotypes between healthy human individuals. CD45RO negativity and positive selection for CCR7 defined naive CD8 cells, a population that excluded terminally differentiated effector memory CD45RA+ cells. Clones were read by immunoSEQ multiplex PCR, and TCRdb kept only the in-frame ones, dropping some. Here the sample spans roughly 590,000 clones, nearly 97% being singletons. Input material: naive CD8+ T cells sorted from blood. Source of these receptors: a young woman in good health.

The chain employs TRBV7-9 and TRBJ2-6; D gene ambiguous. The CDR3 contains 16 residues. Trimming removed 1 base from V and 0 bases from J, with 7 bases in between. Germline V gives CDR1 SEHNR, CDR2 FQNEAQ (reference sequence). The CDR3 loop reads CASSLVRVSGANVLTF. The CDR3 nucleotides read TGTGCCAGCAGCTTAGTAAGGGTCTCTGGGGCCAACGTCCTGACTTTC.

The chain employs TRBV29-1 and TRBJ2-2; TRBD2 matches at 9 bases. V shed 5 bases and J 6 bases; nucleotides not matched to a gene: 7. The germline V gene encodes CDR1 SQVTM and CDR2 ANQGSEA. This CDR3 is 14 amino acids long. The CDR3 loop is CSVSGGRASGELFF. CDR3 DNA sequence: TGCAGCGTTTCAGGCGGGAGGGCCTCCGGGGAGCTGTTTTTT.

The chain has TRBV15 and TRBJ2-5; the D call may be TRBD1 or TRBD2 (6 bases each). The CDR3 length is 15 residues. Germline CDR1 LNHNV, CDR2 YYDKDF (reference sequence). V was pared by 0 bases and J by 5 bases, with 13 bases between. The chain's CDR3 is CATSREGGSWETQYF. The CDR3 DNA reads as TGTGCCACCAGCAGAGAAGGGGGGTCCTGGGAGACCCAGTACTTC.

The chain combines TRBV4-1 with TRBJ2-7, with 7 bases fitting TRBD2. V dropped 1 base and J dropped 5; count of bases not matched to a gene: 11. The CDR3 contains 16 residues. Germline CDR1 reads MGHRA; CDR2 reads YSYEKL. This CDR3 is CASSQVEGLGGDEQYF. The CDR3 nucleotides are TGCGCCAGCAGCCAAGTAGAGGGGCTGGGAGGGGACGAGCAGTACTTC.

The chain recombines TRBV27 with TRBJ1-2; a possible D gene is TRBD1 (5 bases). Trimming took 5 bases from V and 2 from J, leaving 12 bases between them. The CDR3 contains 14 residues. Germline V gives CDR1 MNHEY, CDR2 SMNVEV (reference sequence). As DNA, the CDR3 is TGTGCCAGCAGTCTCTCACGGGACAACTATGGCTACACCTTC. Amino acid sequence: CASSLSRDNYGYTF.

The rearrangement joins TRBV10-1 to TRBJ2-1; D uncertain. CDR1 is WNHNN and CDR2 is SYGVQD in the germline V gene (reference sequence). This CDR3 is 13 amino acids long. V dropped 0 bases and J dropped 8 bases, with 8 bases sitting between them. CDR3 in amino acids: CASSESWLDEQFF. CDR3 sequence (DNA): TGCGCCAGCAGTGAGTCGTGGTTAGATGAGCAGTTCTTC.

About this clone itself: The sample contains more than one DNA sequence encoding this CDR3. The CDR3 here is CASSGREETQYF. CDR3 coding DNA: TGTGCCAGCAGCGGGAGAGAAGAGACCCAGTACTTC. The chain has TRBV2 and TRBJ2-5, with D maybe TRBD2 (6 bases). CDR1 and CDR2 from the germline V gene are SNHLY and FYNNEI. This CDR3 is 12 amino acids long. Trimming cost V 6 bases and J 3 bases, with 8 bases left between them. The variable domain in full, completed from reference TRBV2 and TRBJ2-5, reads EPEVTQTPSHQVTQMGQEVILRCVPISNHLYFYWYRQILGQKVEFLVSFYNNEISEKSEIFDDQFSVERPDGSNFTLKIRSTKLEDSAMYFCASSGREETQYFGPGTRLLVL.

The J gene is TRBJ2-7, the V gene TRBV7-8, with 7 bases fitting TRBD1. This CDR3 has 17 amino acids. V trimming: 2 bases; J trimming: 2 bases; junction bases outside the gene matches: 12. Germline assignment: CDR1 SGHVS and CDR2 FQNEAQ. CDR3 residues: CASSLIRPTGQTYEQYF. CDR3 nucleotide sequence: TGTGCCAGCAGCTTAATAAGACCGACAGGGCAAACCTACGAGCAGTACTTC.

The V and J genes are TRBV15 and TRBJ1-4; D not certain. This CDR3 is built from 15 residues. V was clipped by 3 bases and J by 9 bases, with 17 bases between them. CDR1 and CDR2 (germline): LNHNV, YYDKDF (reference sequence). DNA for the CDR3: TGTGCCACCAGCAGTAAAGTGTCCGGTCCCAAAAAACTGTTTTTT. Translation gives CATSSKVSGPKKLFF.

This chain joins TRBV2 and TRBJ1-1; the D gene is possibly TRBD1 (6 bases). This CDR3 contains 12 residues. The germline V gene has CDR1 SNHLY and CDR2 FYNNEI. With 6 bases removed from V and 10 bases from J, the gap between germline ends came to 15 bases. Written as DNA, the CDR3 is TGTGCCAGCAGCACCCCAGGGGCCGGAGCTTTCTTT. It yields the protein CASSTPGAGAFF.

The chain recombines TRBV7-9 with TRBJ2-2, with 9 positions matching TRBD1. CDR3 length: 16 residues. After removal of 5 bases from V and 7 bases from J, the junction contained 11 bases not matched to a gene. Germline assignment: CDR1 SEHNR and CDR2 FQNEAQ (reference sequence). In DNA, the CDR3 is TGTGCCAGCAGCCCAGACCACAGGGGGCAGGGCGGGGAGCTGTTTTTT. Residues: CASSPDHRGQGGELFF.

The CDR3 DNA follows: TGTGCCAGCAGGGGGTCGACAGGCAATGAGCAGTTCTTC. It translates to CASRGSTGNEQFF. The chain carries TRBV6-1 and TRBJ2-1; maybe TRBD1 (6 bases). V was clipped by 6 bases and J by 6 bases, with 12 bases between them. Germline CDR1 MNHNS, CDR2 SASEGT. The CDR3 has 13 amino acids.

This sequence joins TRBV19 and TRBJ2-5, with D possibly matching TRBD1 (5 bases). The CDR3 runs to 16 residues. V was trimmed by 5 bases and J by 5 bases, leaving 21 bases between them. The germline V gene has CDR1 LNHDA and CDR2 SQIVND (reference sequence). DNA of the CDR3: TGTGCCAGTAGTCCCCCAGTTCGGACACCACCGGAGACCCAGTACTTC. Amino acids: CASSPPVRTPPETQYF.

J is TRBJ1-1 and V is TRBV19; possibly TRBD1 for D (5 bases). There are 16 residues in the CDR3. Germline CDR1 reads LNHDA; CDR2 reads SQIVND (reference sequence). Trimming pared 6 bases from V and 4 bases from J, leaving 21 bases between. The CDR3 here is CASSYIFVQGGTEAFF. The CDR3 DNA reads as TGTGCCAGTAGCTATATATTCGTCCAGGGTGGCACTGAAGCTTTCTTT.

This clone appeared a few times. The chain has TRBV7-8 and TRBJ2-5; D ambiguous. The CDR3 spans 11 residues. Trimming cost V 5 bases and J 2 bases, with 3 bases left between them. Per the germline V gene, CDR1 is SGHVS and CDR2 is FQNEAQ. The CDR3 DNA sequence: TGTGCCAGCAGCCCTCAAGAGACCCAGTACTTC. Translating gives CASSPQETQYF.

The chain uses TRBV6-5 and TRBJ1-1; D is perhaps TRBD1 (5 bases). The CDR3 is made up of 14 amino acids. The V end was cut by 8 bases, the J end by 0 bases, with 13 bases between. Per germline, CDR1 MNHEY and CDR2 SVGAGI. CDR3 sequence: CASHPGGVNTEAFF. The CDR3 nucleotides are TGTGCCAGCCACCCCGGGGGAGTGAACACTGAAGCTTTCTTT.

This chain joins TRBV9 and TRBJ2-1; 8 nucleotides line up with TRBD2. CDR3 size: 15 residues. CDR1 is SGDLS, CDR2 YYNGEE, per germline. Trimming took 4 bases from V and 1 from J; bases not matched to a gene: 4. CDR3 sequence (DNA): TGTGCCAGCAGCAAAAAGCGGGAGTCCTACAATGAGCAGTTCTTC. Translation: CASSKKRESYNEQFF. Full variable domain (outside the CDR3, taken from reference TRBV9 and TRBJ2-1): DSGVTQTPKHLITATGQRVTLRCSPRSGDLSVYWYQQSLDQGLQFLIQYYNGEERAKGNILERFSAQQFPDLHSELNLSSLELGDSALYFCASSKKRESYNEQFFGPGTRLTVL.

The chain is built from TRBV5-4 and TRBJ2-2; 7 positions agree with TRBD1. The CDR3 has 14 amino acids. The V segment lost 4 bases and the J segment 3 bases; nucleotides outside the gene matches: 3. The germline V gene encodes CDR1 SGHNT and CDR2 YYREEE (reference sequence). The chain's CDR3 is CASSPGGDTGELFF. The CDR3 DNA reads as TGTGCCAGCAGCCCAGGGGGAGACACCGGGGAGCTGTTTTTT.

The gene calls are TRBV5-1 and TRBJ2-7; D gene uncertain. V was shortened by 5 bases and J by 0 bases, with 9 bases between the two germline ends. CDR1 SGHRS and CDR2 YFSETQ come from the germline V gene. The CDR3 runs to 13 residues. The CDR3 protein is CASRLIDSYEQYF. DNA of the CDR3: TGCGCCAGCAGGTTGATAGACTCCTACGAGCAGTACTTC.

V usage is TRBV28 and J usage is TRBJ1-5; D is ambiguous. Germline V gene sequence: CDR1 MDHEN, CDR2 SYDVKM. V lost 6 bases, J lost 4 bases, and 10 bases lay in between. The CDR3 has 13 amino acids. CDR3 sequence: CASSHGGNQPQHF. The CDR3 DNA sequence: TGTGCCAGCAGCCACGGAGGGAATCAGCCCCAGCATTTT.

The rearrangement links TRBV10-3 to TRBJ2-7; 7 positions agree with TRBD2. The V and J ends lost 3 bases and 5 bases, in that order; junction bases with no gene match: 16. Germline CDR1 ENHRY, CDR2 SYGVKD. The CDR3 has 17 amino acids. The CDR3 here is CAISDRTRDPTGHEQYF. In DNA, the CDR3 is TGTGCCATCAGTGACCGGACTAGAGACCCGACGGGCCACGAGCAGTACTTC.

The V gene is TRBV28, the J gene TRBJ2-3; the match to TRBD2 covers 7 bases. This CDR3 is built from 19 residues. From germline, CDR1 is MDHEN and CDR2 SYDVKM. V shed 3 bases, J shed 2 bases, and the junction held 17 bases outside the gene matches. The CDR3 bases are TGTGCCAGCAGTTTCTTCGTCCGGGAGGCCCACATTTTCACAGATACGCAGTATTTT. It encodes CASSFFVREAHIFTDTQYF.

The J gene is TRBJ2-1, the V gene TRBV27; 14 bases line up with TRBD2. The CDR3 runs to 15 residues. V was clipped by 5 bases and J by 7 bases; unmatched bases: 4. CDR1 and CDR2 from the germline V gene are MNHEY and SMNVEV (reference sequence). The CDR3 spells CASSRGLAGENEQFF. The CDR3, as DNA: TGTGCCAGCAGTCGGGGACTAGCGGGAGAGAATGAGCAGTTCTTC.

The chain recombines TRBV27 with TRBJ2-5; TRBD1 matches at 9 bases. The CDR3 consists of 18 residues. V gave up 5 bases and J gave up 0 bases; unmatched junction bases: 13. CDR1 is MNHEY, CDR2 SMNVEV, per germline (reference sequence). The CDR3 protein is CASSPSPGTGIYQETQYF. CDR3 DNA: TGTGCCAGCAGTCCCTCCCCAGGGACAGGGATTTACCAAGAGACCCAGTACTTC.

The chain has TRBV5-1 and TRBJ1-2; 10 positions match TRBD1. This CDR3 has 15 amino acids. Germline loops: CDR1 SGHRS, CDR2 YFSETQ. The J segment lost 5 bases and the V segment lost 2 bases, leaving 6 bases of the junction unmatched. The CDR3 reads CASSFRTGGFYGYTF. CDR3 in DNA: TGCGCCAGCAGCTTTCGGACAGGGGGTTTTTATGGCTACACCTTC.

The chain joins TRBV7-2 to TRBJ2-7; D unresolved. V was cut by 4 bases and J by 2 bases, with 9 bases left in between. Per the germline V gene, CDR1 is SGHTA and CDR2 is FQGNSA. The CDR3 spans 13 residues. The DNA of the CDR3 is TGTGCCAGCAGCTGGACGTCCACCTACGAGCAGTACTTC. The encoded protein is CASSWTSTYEQYF.

This clone was seen a single time. The J gene is TRBJ1-5, the V gene TRBV27, with D unresolved. The CDR3 extends over 13 amino acids. V was pared by 4 bases and J by 9 bases, with 13 bases between. Germline lookup yields CDR1 MNHEY and CDR2 SMNVEV (reference sequence). In DNA form, the CDR3 reads TGTGCCAGCAGTTCGAGGACGGCGGGGCCCCAGCATTTT. Its translation is CASSSRTAGPQHF.